This T cell receptor beta chain was captured in a study of T cell responses to AZD1222 COVID-19 vaccine. Study-wide results and limits: Spike-specific TCR breadth and depth went up after people got two AZD1222 doses. A reported finding is that nearly half of spike-specific TCRs target unmutated variant regions. Dominant CD4 TCR responses targeted spike regions 160-218 and 743-854.

Trimming removed 1 base from V and 4 bases from J; junction bases left unmatched: 8. Looked up from germline, CDR1 is SGDLS and CDR2 is YYNGEE. The CDR3 contains 17 residues. Comment on this clone: Its antigen remains unknown.

Data came from immunoSEQ multiplex PCR; TCRdb stores just in-frame clones and leaves some out. The sample holds some 150,000 clones, more than 85% seen once. The origin of this receptor is an adult who received the AZD1222 COVID-19 vaccine. This chain links TRBV9 with TRBJ2-3, with 11 bases identical to TRBD1. Sequencing used peripheral blood, obtained 28 days after the second AZD1222 dose. The CDR3 spells CASSVTPGQGVADTQYF. DNA for the CDR3: TGTGCCAGCAGCGTAACTCCGGGACAGGGGGTGGCAGATACGCAGTATTTT.